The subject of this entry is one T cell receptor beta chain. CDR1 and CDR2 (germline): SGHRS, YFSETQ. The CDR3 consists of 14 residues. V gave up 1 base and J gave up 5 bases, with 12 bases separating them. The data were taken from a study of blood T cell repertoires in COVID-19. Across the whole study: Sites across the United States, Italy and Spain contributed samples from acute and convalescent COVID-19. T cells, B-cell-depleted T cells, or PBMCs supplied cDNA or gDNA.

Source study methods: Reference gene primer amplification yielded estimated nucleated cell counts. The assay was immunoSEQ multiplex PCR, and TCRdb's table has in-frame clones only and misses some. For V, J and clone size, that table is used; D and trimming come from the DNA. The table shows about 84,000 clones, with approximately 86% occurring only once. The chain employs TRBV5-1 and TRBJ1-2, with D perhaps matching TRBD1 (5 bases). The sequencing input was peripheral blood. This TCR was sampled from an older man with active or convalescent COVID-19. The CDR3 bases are TGCGCCAGCAGCTTGAGGGGAATCGATTATGGCTACACCTTC. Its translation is CASSLRGIDYGYTF.